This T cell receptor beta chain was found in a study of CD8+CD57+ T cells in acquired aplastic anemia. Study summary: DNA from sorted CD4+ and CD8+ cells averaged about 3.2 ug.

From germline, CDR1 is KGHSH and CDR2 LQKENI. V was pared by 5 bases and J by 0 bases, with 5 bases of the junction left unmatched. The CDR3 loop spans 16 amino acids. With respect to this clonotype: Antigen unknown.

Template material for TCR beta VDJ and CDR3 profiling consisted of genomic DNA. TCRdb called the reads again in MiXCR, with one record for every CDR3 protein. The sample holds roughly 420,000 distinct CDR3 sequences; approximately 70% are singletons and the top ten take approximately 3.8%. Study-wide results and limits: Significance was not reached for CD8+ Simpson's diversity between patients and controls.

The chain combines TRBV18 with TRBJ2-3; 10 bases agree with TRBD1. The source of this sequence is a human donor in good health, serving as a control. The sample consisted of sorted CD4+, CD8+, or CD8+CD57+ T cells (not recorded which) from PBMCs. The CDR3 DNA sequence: TGTGCCAGCTCATGGACAGGGGGTCGCAGCACAGATACGCAGTATTTT. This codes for CASSWTGGRSTDTQYF.